This T cell receptor (beta chain) comes out of a study of blood T cell repertoires in COVID-19. About the research overall: Samples came from the United States, Italy and Spain, spanning acute and convalescent COVID-19. T cells, B-cell-depleted T cells, or PBMCs supplied cDNA or gDNA.

Participants came from about 23 US areas, aged about 18 to 89 years. Profiled with immunoSEQ multiplex PCR; TCRdb holds only in-frame clones, not every one. This sample has fewer than 350,000 clones, with 88% found just once. The specimen was PBMCs or T cells enriched from blood (not recorded which). This TCR was recovered from a woman aged 55-69 years in a cohort exposed to, infected with or recovered from COVID-19 (not recorded which).

CDR3 sequence (DNA): TGTGCCAGCAGCACCGGGGGGTGTCAGCCCCAGCATTTT. This codes for CASSTGGCQPQHF. This chain connects TRBV11-3 to TRBJ1-5; D possibly corresponds to TRBD1 (5 bases). This CDR3 is built from 13 residues. Germline V CDR1 and CDR2: SGHNT, YENEEA. V shed 5 bases and J shed 6 bases, with 11 bases lying between them.